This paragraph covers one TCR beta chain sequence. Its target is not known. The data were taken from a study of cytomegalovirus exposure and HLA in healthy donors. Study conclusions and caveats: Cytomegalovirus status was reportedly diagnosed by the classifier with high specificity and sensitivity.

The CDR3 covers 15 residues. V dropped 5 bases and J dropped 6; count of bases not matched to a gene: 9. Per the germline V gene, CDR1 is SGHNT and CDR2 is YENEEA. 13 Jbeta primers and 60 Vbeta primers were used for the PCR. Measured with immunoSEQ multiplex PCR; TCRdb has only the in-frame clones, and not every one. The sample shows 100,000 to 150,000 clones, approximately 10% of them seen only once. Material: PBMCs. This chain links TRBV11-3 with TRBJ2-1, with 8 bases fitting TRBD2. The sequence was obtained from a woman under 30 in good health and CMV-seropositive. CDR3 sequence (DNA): TGTGCCAGCAGCATAAGCGGGAGTTTGTCCAATGAGCAGTTCTTC. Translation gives CASSISGSLSNEQFF.